This record concerns one TCR beta chain sequence. Source study methods: Cell counts per sample came from amplifying reference gene primers. Repertoires were generated with immunoSEQ multiplex PCR, while TCRdb's copy carries only in-frame clones and drops some. The V and J calls and clone size are taken from that table; D and trimming were inferred from the DNA. The data hold under 200,000 clones, with approximately 91% observed a single time. This sample stems from a study of blood T cell repertoires in COVID-19. Study-wide context: Sample material is recorded as cDNA or gDNA derived from T cells, B-cell-depleted T cells, or PBMCs.

Residents of about two dozen US areas, aged about 18 to 95 years, made up the participants. The study counted Cohort 3 donors as recovered given two negative PCRs, clearance, or symptom resolution. The germline V gene encodes CDR1 SGHKS and CDR2 YYEKEE (reference sequence). Trimming shortened V by 4 bases and J by 1 base, and 8 bases separated the two germline ends. This CDR3 has 13 amino acids. The receptor's source is a woman aged 18-30 years who had recovered from COVID-19. This sequence joins TRBV5-5 and TRBJ2-5; maybe TRBD1 (6 bases). Sequencing used PBMCs or T cells enriched from blood (not recorded which). CDR3 in amino acids: CASSPRGQETQYF. The CDR3 DNA is TGTGCCAGCAGCCCCAGGGGCCAAGAGACCCAGTACTTC.